This T cell receptor (beta chain) emerged from a study of beta chain features in type 1 diabetes. This clone was observed a handful of times. The antigen is unknown. General study findings and limits: A moderate, significant TCRB CDR3 shortening appeared in type 1 diabetes across four CD4+ subsets.

Trimming cost V 6 bases and J 0 bases, with 14 bases left between them. CDR1 and CDR2 (germline): MDHEN, SYDVKM. The CDR3 totals 15 residues. The entirety of the isolated RNA underwent reverse transcription, so expressed TCRB transcripts were sequenced. Sequencing was performed with immunoSEQ multiplex PCR; in TCRdb, only in-frame clones are kept and a portion is missing. Among 300,000 or so clones, over 11% were seen once, and the ten largest hold over 0.015%. The sequence derives from a man younger than 45 with type 1 diabetes. J is TRBJ1-2 and V is TRBV28; tentatively, D is TRBD1 (6 bases). The sequencing sample was made of naive CD4+ T cells from blood. The CDR3 here is CASSPGWTANYGYTF. The CDR3 nucleotides read TGTGCCAGCAGCCCTGGTTGGACAGCTAACTATGGCTACACCTTC.